What follows describes a single T cell receptor beta chain. This sample was taken from a study of a mutant IDH1 vaccine in newly diagnosed glioma. In germline, CDR1 is SGHNT, CDR2 YYREEE (reference sequence). The CDR3 has 20 amino acids. Repertoires were generated with immunoSEQ multiplex PCR, while TCRdb's copy carries only in-frame clones and drops some. The sample has about 98,000 clones; 70% to 90% are singletons. As for time point: baseline, week 1 (first vaccination visit). This sample's treatment: pre-vaccination baseline after standard-of-care therapy. Sequenced here: PBMCs, sampled from a glioma patient treated with radiotherapy, temozolomide or both. The gene calls are TRBV5-4 and TRBJ2-5; D may correspond to TRBD1 or TRBD2 (7 bases each). Matching the DNA end better, TRBJ2-7 makes the J call doubtful. This TCR was sampled from a woman aged 45-65 years with glioma. This CDR3 is CASSLYKFGRGRNRNYEQYF. CDR3 bases: TGTGCCAGCAGCTTGTATAAGTTTGGGAGGGGGCGTAATCGCAACTACGAGCAGTACTTC.